The T cell receptor (beta chain) described here comes from a study of T cell changes during pregnancy in multiple sclerosis. The repertoire was sequenced with immunoSEQ multiplex PCR; TCRdb's copy has only in-frame clones and lacks some. The data show more than 95,000 clones, 92% seen once. This CDR3 is built from 14 residues. The germline V gene encodes CDR1 MNHNS and CDR2 SASEGT. The V end was cut by 3 bases, the J end by 4 bases, with 10 bases between. J is TRBJ1-5 and V is TRBV6-1, with D perhaps TRBD1 (6 bases). This material consisted of peripheral blood, taken after pregnancy. The TCR was taken from a female donor with multiple sclerosis, enrolled in a pregnancy study. The CDR3: CASSEGRGNQPQHF. The CDR3 nucleotides read TGTGCCAGCAGTGAGGGCAGGGGTAATCAGCCCCAGCATTTT.